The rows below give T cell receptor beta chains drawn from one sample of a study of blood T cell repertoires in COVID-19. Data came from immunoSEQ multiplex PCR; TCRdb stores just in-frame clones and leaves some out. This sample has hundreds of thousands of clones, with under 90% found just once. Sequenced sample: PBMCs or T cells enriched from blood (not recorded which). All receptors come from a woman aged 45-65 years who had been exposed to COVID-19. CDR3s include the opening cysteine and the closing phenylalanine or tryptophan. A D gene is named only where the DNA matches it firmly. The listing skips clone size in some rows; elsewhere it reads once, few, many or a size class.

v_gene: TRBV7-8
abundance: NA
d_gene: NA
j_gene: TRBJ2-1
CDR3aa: CASSFVLGGEQFF
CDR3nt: TGTGCCAGCAGCTTCGTCCTAGGGGGTGAGCAGTTCTTC

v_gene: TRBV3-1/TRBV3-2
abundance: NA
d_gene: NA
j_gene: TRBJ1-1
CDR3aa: CASSQAVRYTEAFF
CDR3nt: TGTGCCAGCAGCCAAGCTGTACGGTACACTGAAGCTTTCTTT

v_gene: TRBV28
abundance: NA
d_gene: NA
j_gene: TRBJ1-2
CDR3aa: CASSLGGGYGYTF
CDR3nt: TGTGCCAGCAGTTTGGGCGGGGGCTATGGCTACACCTTC

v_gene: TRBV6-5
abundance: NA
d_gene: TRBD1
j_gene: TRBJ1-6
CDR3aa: CASSDSGQGGSPLHF
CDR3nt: TGTGCCAGCAGTGACTCCGGACAGGGCGGATCACCCCTCCACTTT

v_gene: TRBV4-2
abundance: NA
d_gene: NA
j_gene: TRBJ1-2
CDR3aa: CASSQGSRQGFSGYTF
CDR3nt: TGTGCCAGCAGCCAAGGTTCTCGGCAGGGGTTCTCTGGCTACACCTTC

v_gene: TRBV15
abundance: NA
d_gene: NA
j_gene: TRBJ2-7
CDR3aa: CATSRDWGGADYEQYF
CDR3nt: TGTGCCACCAGCAGAGATTGGGGGGGGGCGGACTACGAGCAGTACTTC

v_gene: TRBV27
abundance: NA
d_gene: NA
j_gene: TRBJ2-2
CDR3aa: CASSWRGPGTGELFF
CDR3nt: TGTGCCAGCAGTTGGAGGGGGCCGGGCACCGGGGAGCTGTTTTTT

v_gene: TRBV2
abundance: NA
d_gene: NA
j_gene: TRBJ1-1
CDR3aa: CASSERQENTEAFF
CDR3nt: TGTGCCAGCAGTGAACGACAAGAAAACACTGAAGCTTTCTTT

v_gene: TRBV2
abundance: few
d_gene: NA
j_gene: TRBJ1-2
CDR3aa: CASSEFGRGYYGYTF
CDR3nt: TGTGCCAGCAGTGAATTTGGCAGGGGTTACTATGGCTACACCTTC

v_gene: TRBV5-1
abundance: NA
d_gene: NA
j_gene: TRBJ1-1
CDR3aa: CASSPDSMNTEAFF
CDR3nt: TGCGCCAGCAGCCCGGACAGTATGAACACTGAAGCTTTCTTT

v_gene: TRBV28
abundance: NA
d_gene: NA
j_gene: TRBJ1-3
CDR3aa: CASSGTPAGNTIYF
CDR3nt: TGTGCCAGCAGTGGGACACCCGCTGGAAACACCATATATTTT

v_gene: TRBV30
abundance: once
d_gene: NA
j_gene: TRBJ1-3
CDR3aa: CAWSRGSGNTIYF
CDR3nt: TGTGCCTGGAGTCGGGGCTCTGGAAACACCATATATTTT

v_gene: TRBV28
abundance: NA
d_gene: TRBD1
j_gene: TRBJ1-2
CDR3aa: CASRTGQGNYGYTF
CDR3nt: TGTGCCAGCAGGACGGGACAGGGAAACTATGGCTACACCTTC

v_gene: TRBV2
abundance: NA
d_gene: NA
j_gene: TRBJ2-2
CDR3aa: CASSPGSGRAPTGELFF
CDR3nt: TGTGCCAGCAGTCCAGGCTCGGGCAGGGCACCCACCGGGGAGCTGTTTTTT

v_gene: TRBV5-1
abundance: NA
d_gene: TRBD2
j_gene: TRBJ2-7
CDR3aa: CASSWKTGTSGGPSSYEQYF
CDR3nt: TGCGCCAGCAGCTGGAAGACCGGGACTAGCGGGGGGCCCAGCTCCTACGAGCAGTACTTC

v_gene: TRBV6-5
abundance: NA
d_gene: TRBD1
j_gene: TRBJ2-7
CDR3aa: CASRSTGIVEQYF
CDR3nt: TGTGCCAGCAGATCGACAGGGATCGTCGAGCAGTACTTC

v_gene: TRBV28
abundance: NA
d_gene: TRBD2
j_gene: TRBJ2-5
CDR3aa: CASSWSLAQTQYF
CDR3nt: TGTGCCAGCAGTTGGTCACTAGCGCAGACCCAGTACTTC

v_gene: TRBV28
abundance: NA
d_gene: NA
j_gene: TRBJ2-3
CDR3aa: CASTPLTGFGDTQYF
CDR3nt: TGTGCCAGCACCCCTCTCACAGGGTTTGGGGATACGCAGTATTTT

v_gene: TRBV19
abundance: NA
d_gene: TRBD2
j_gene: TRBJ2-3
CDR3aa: CASSINGGGTDTQYF
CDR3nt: TGTGCCAGTAGTATTAACGGGGGGGGTACAGATACGCAGTATTTT

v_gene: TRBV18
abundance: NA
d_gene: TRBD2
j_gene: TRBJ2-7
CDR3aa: CASSPMGGAGYYEQYF
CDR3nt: TGTGCCAGCTCACCCATGGGGGGAGCGGGGTACTACGAGCAGTACTTC

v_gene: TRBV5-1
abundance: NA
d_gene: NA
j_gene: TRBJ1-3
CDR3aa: CASSYNDIGNTIYF
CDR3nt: TGCGCCAGCAGCTACAATGATATTGGAAACACCATATATTTT

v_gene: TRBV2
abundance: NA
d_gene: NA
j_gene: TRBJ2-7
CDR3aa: CASILTVYEQYF
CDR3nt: TGTGCCAGCATTCTGACAGTCTACGAGCAGTACTTC

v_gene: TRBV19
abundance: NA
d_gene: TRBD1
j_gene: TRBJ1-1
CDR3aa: CASSPRGGTGGTEAFF
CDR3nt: TGTGCCAGTAGTCCCCGAGGGGGGACAGGAGGGACTGAAGCTTTCTTT

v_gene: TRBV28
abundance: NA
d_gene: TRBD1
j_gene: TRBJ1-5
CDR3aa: CASSLARGHGQPQHF
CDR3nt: TGTGCCAGCAGTTTAGCCAGGGGGCACGGTCAGCCCCAGCATTTT

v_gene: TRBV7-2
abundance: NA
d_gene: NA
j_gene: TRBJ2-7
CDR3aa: CASSLGTTSYEQYF
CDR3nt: TGTGCCAGCAGCTTAGGGACTACCTCCTACGAGCAGTACTTC

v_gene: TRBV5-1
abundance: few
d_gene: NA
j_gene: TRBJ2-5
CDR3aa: CASSKDSFQETQYF
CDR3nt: TGCGCCAGCAGCAAGGACAGTTTCCAAGAGACCCAGTACTTC

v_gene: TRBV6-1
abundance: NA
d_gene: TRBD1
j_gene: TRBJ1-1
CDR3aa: CASSDPTGAPFF
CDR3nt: TGTGCCAGCAGTGACCCAACAGGGGCACCTTTCTTT

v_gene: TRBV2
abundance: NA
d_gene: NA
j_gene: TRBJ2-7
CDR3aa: CASSGTAYEQYF
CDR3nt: TGTGCCAGCAGTGGGACAGCCTACGAGCAGTACTTC

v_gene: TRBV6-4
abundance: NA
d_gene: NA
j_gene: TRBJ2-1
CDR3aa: CASSEEASYNEQFF
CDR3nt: TGTGCCAGCAGTGAAGAGGCTAGCTACAATGAGCAGTTCTTC

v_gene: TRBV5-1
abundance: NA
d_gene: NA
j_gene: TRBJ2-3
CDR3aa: CASSPTTDTQYF
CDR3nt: TGCGCCAGCAGCCCTACCACAGATACGCAGTATTTT

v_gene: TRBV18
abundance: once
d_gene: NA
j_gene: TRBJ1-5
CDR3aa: CASSSAGGDPQHF
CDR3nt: TGTGCCAGCTCATCCGCAGGAGGGGACCCCCAGCATTTT

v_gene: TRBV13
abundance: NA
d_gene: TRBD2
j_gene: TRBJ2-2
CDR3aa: CASSFNRRGDTGELFF
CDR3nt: TGTGCCAGCAGCTTCAATAGGCGGGGGGACACCGGGGAGCTGTTTTTT

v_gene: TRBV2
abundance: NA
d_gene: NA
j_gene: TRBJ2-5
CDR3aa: CASSGGWGERETQYF
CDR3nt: TGTGCCAGCAGTGGTGGATGGGGAGAGAGGGAGACCCAGTACTTC

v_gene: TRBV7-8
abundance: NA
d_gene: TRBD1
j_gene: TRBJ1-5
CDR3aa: CASSLITGTGDQPQHF
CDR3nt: TGTGCCAGCAGCTTAATTACTGGGACAGGTGATCAGCCCCAGCATTTT

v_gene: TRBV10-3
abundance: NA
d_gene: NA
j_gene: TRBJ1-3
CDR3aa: CAISGIEVPGDTIYF
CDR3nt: TGTGCCATCAGTGGTATAGAAGTACCAGGGGACACCATATATTTT

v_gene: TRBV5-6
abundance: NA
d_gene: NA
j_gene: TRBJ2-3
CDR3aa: CASSLVRSTDTQYF
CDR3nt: TGTGCCAGCAGCTTGGTCAGGTCCACAGATACGCAGTATTTT

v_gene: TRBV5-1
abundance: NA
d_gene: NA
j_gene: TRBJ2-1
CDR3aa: CASSLNRLGEQFF
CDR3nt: TGCGCCAGCAGCTTGAACAGGTTAGGTGAGCAGTTCTTC

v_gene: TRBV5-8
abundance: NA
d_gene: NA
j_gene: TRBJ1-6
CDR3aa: CASSLTQSSYNSPLHF
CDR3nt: TGTGCCAGCAGCTTGACTCAAAGCTCCTATAATTCACCCCTCCACTTT

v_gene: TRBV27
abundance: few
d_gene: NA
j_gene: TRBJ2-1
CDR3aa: CASIRIRGNYNEQFF
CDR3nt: TGTGCCAGCATACGTATTAGGGGAAACTACAATGAGCAGTTCTTC

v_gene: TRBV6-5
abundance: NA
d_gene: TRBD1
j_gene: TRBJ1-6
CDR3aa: CASSYLQGAPLHF
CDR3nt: TGTGCCAGCAGTTACCTACAGGGGGCACCCCTCCACTTT

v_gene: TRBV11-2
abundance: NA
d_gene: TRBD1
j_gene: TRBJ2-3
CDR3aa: CASSRGQGRSDTQYF
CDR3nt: TGTGCCAGCAGCCGGGGACAGGGGAGGTCAGATACGCAGTATTTT

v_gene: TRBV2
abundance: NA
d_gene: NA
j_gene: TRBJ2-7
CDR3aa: CASRADSYEQYF
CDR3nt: TGTGCCAGCAGGGCGGATTCCTACGAGCAGTACTTC

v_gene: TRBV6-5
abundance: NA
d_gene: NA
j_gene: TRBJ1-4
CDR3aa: CASRDPNEKLFF
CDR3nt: TGTGCCAGCCGGGATCCTAATGAAAAACTGTTTTTT

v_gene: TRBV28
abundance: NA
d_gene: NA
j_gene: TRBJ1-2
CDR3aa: CASREQGRVYGYTF
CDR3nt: TGTGCCAGCAGGGAACAGGGTAGGGTCTATGGCTACACCTTC

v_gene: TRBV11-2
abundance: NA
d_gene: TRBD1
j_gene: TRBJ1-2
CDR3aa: CASSLTGDNYGYTF
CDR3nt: TGTGCCAGCAGCCTAACAGGGGATAACTATGGCTACACCTTC

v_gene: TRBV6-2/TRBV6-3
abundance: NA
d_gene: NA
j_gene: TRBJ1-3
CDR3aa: CASSPGGGLAYGNTIYF
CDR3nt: TGTGCCAGCAGCCCTGGGGGGGGACTTGCTTATGGAAACACCATATATTTT

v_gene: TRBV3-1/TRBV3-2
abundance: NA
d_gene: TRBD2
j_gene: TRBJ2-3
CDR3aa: CASSQDGTSGTQYF
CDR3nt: TGTGCCAGCAGCCAAGACGGGACTAGCGGGACGCAGTATTTT

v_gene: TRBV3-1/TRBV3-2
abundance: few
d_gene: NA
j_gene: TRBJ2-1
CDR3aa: CASSQLSLGGEQFF
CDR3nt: TGTGCCAGCAGCCAACTTTCCCTGGGGGGTGAGCAGTTCTTC

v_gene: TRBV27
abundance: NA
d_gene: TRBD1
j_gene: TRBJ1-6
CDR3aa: CASRRDRVSPLHF
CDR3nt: TGTGCCAGCAGACGGGACAGAGTTTCACCCCTCCACTTT

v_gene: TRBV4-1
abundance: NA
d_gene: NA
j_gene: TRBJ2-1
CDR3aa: CASSQDPLNEQFF
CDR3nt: TGCGCCAGCAGCCAAGATCCGCTAAATGAGCAGTTCTTC

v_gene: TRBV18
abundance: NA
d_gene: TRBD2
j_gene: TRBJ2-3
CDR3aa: CASSPGLAGGTDTQYF
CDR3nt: TGTGCCAGCTCACCCGGACTAGCGGGGGGCACAGATACGCAGTATTTT

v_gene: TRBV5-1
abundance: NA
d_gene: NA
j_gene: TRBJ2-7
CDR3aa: CASSFRDTGYYEQYF
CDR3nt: TGCGCCAGCAGCTTCCGGGACACGGGATACTACGAGCAGTACTTC

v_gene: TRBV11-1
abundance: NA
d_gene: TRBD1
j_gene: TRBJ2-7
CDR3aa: CASSLGWDSPYEQYF
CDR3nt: TGTGCCAGCAGCCTTGGGTGGGACAGCCCCTACGAGCAGTACTTC

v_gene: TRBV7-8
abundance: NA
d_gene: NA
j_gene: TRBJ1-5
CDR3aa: CASSLTGGLNQPQHF
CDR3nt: TGTGCCAGCAGCTTAACGGGGGGGTTGAATCAGCCCCAGCATTTT

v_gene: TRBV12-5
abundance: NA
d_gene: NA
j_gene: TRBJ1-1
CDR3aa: CASGFGVNTEAFF
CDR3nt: TGTGCTAGTGGTTTCGGTGTGAACACTGAAGCTTTCTTT

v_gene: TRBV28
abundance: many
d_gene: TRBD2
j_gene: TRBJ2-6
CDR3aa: CASRPRGVSGANVLTF
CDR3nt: TGTGCCAGCAGGCCCCGGGGGGTCTCTGGGGCCAACGTCCTGACTTTC

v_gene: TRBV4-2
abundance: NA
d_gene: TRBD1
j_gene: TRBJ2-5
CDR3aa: CASSQDRDRGFGTQYF
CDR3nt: TGTGCCAGCAGCCAGGACCGGGACAGGGGATTTGGGACCCAGTACTTC